This T cell receptor beta chain was obtained from a study of blood T cells in healthy people across ages. In the study overall: Capture by template switching was about one barcoded beta molecule per two T cells.

This clonotype occurred a few times. The target antigen is unknown. Study outcomes and limitations: Since the PBMCs were unsorted, naive and antigen-experienced cells could not be conclusively compared.

A sample-barcoded 5' primer and a J-beta primer mix were used in a second PCR of roughly 7 to 12 cycles. TCRdb used MiXCR to reprocess the 5' RACE reads, holding one entry per CDR3 protein. Here the sample spans almost 1 million distinct CDR3 sequences, 51% being singletons. This receptor was identified in a woman in her sixties in good health. The sample consisted of blood.

CDR3 residues: CSAHTTRTLNYNEQFF. The CDR3 nucleotides read TGCAGTGCTCACACAACCCGCACCTTAAACTACAATGAGCAGTTCTTC. J is TRBJ2-1 and V is TRBV20-1; unclear D gene. Germline loops: CDR1 DFQATT, CDR2 SNEGSKA (reference sequence). Trimming left V 5 bases short and J 3 bases short, with 20 bases between. The CDR3 spans 16 residues.